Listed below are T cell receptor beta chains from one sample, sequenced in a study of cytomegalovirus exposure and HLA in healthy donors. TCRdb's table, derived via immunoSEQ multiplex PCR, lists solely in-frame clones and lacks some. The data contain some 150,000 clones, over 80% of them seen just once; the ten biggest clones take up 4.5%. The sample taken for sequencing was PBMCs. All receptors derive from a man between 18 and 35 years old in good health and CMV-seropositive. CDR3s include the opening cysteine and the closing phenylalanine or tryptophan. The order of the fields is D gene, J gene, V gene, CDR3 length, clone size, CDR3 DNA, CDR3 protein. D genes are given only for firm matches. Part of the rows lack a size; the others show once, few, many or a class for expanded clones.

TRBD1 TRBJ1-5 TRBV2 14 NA TGTGCCAGCAGTGAAGGGACAGGGGCCCAGCCCCAGCATTTT CASSEGTGAQPQHF
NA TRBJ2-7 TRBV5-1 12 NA TGCGCCAGCAGCGCCTCTAGGAACGAGCAGTACTTC CASSASRNEQYF
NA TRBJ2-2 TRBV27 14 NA TGTGCCAGCACTCTGACAGTGAACACCGGGGAGCTGTTTTTT CASTLTVNTGELFF
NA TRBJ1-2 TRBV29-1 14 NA TGCAGCGTTGTCCCATGGAAGGAGAACTATGGCTACACCTTC CSVVPWKENYGYTF
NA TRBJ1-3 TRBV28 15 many TGTGCCAGCAGAACCCTAGGGAGCTCTGGAAACACCATATATTTT CASRTLGSSGNTIYF
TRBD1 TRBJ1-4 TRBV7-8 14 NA TGTGCCAGCAGCTTAGGACAGGGATTTGAAAAACTGTTTTTT CASSLGQGFEKLFF
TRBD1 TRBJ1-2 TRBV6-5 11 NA TGTGCCAGCAGGAGACAGGGGGGCTACACCTTC CASRRQGGYTF
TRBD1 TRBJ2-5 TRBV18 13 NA TGTGCCAGCTCACCTCAGGACAGGGAGACCCAGTACTTC CASSPQDRETQYF
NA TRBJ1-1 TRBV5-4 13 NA TGTGCCAGCAGACCCCAGGAGAACACTGAAGCTTTCTTT CASRPQENTEAFF
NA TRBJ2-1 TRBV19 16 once TGTGCCAGTAGTATTCGCCTACCGAGCTCCTACAATGAGCAGTTCTTC CASSIRLPSSYNEQFF
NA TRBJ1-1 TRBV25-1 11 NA TGTGCCAGCAGTACAGGGATAGTTGCTTTCTTT CASSTGIVAFF
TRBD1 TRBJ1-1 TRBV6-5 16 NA TGTGCCAGCAGTTACTCGAAGGACAGGGGAGAAACTGAAGCTTTCTTT CASSYSKDRGETEAFF
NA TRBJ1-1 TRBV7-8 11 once TGTGCCAGCAGCAGCTCCACTGAAGCTTTCTTT CASSSSTEAFF
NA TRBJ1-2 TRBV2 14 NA TGTGCCAGCATCCCCTGGGAGGGAAGTTATGGCTACACCTTC CASIPWEGSYGYTF
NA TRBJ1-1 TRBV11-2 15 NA TGTGCCAGCAGCTTAGGAGGGGGAAGGGACACTGAAGCTTTCTTT CASSLGGGRDTEAFF
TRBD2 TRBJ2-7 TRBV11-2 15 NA TGTGCCAGCAGCCCCTCTCTGGGACTAGCGTACGAGCAGTACTTC CASSPSLGLAYEQYF
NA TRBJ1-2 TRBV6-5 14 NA TGTGCCAGCAGTTACGCAGGTTCTAACTATGGCTACACCTTC CASSYAGSNYGYTF
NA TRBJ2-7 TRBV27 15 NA TGTGCCAGCAGTTTGCAGGGTCTCTCTTCCTACGAGCAGTACTTC CASSLQGLSSYEQYF
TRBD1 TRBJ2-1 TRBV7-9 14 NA TGTGCCAGTGATCGACAGGGCTCCTACAATGAGCAGTTCTTC CASDRQGSYNEQFF
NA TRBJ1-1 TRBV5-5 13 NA TGTGCCAGCAGCTTTGTTAGTGACACTGAAGCTTTCTTT CASSFVSDTEAFF
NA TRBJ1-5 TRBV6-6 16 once TGTGCCAGCACCCAGAGAACAGGGTCAAGAGATCAGCCCCAGCATTTT CASTQRTGSRDQPQHF
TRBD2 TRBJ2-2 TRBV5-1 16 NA TGCGCCAGCAGATATACAGCGGGAGGGCCCACCGGGGAGCTGTTTTTT CASRYTAGGPTGELFF
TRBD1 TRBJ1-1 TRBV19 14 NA TGTGCCAGTAGTATACCAGGGGGCCAAACTGAAGCTTTCTTT CASSIPGGQTEAFF
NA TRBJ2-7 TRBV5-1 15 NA TGCGCCAGCAGAAACGATGGTAAGCGTCCCTACGAGCAGTACTTC CASRNDGKRPYEQYF
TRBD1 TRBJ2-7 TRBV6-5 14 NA TGTGCCAGCAGTTACGACAGGGGGCGGTACGAGCAGTACTTC CASSYDRGRYEQYF
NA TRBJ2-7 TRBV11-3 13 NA TGTGCCAGCAGCTTAATACAGACCTACGAGCAGTACTTC CASSLIQTYEQYF
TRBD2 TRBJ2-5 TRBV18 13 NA TGTGCCAGCTCACCGTCGGGGGGAGAGACCCAGTACTTC CASSPSGGETQYF
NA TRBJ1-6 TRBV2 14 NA TGTGCCAGCAGTGCGGATCAGGGTCTTTCACCCCTCCACTTT CASSADQGLSPLHF
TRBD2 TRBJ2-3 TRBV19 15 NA TGTGCCAGTAGTATCGCTAGCGGCCTCACAGATACGCAGTATTTT CASSIASGLTDTQYF
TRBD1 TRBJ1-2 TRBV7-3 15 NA TGTGCCAGCAGCTCGGGACAGGGGGCTAATACTGGCTACACCTTC CASSSGQGANTGYTF
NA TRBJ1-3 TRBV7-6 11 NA TGTGCCAGCAGCGGGAGGGACACCATATATTTT CASSGRDTIYF
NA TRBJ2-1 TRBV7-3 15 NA TGTGCCAGCAGTCACGGGCAGGGCAGTTACAATGAGCAGTTCTTC CASSHGQGSYNEQFF
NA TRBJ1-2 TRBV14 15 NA TGTGCCAGCAGCCAAGGAGGGGGTTGGTATTATGGCTACACCTTC CASSQGGGWYYGYTF
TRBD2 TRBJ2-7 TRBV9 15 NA TGTGCCAGCAGCCCCCAGGCTAGCGGCCCCTACGAGCAGTACTTC CASSPQASGPYEQYF
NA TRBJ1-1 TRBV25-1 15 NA TGTGCCAGCATGCTCGGCGTAAGGGGGAACACTGAAGCTTTCTTT CASMLGVRGNTEAFF